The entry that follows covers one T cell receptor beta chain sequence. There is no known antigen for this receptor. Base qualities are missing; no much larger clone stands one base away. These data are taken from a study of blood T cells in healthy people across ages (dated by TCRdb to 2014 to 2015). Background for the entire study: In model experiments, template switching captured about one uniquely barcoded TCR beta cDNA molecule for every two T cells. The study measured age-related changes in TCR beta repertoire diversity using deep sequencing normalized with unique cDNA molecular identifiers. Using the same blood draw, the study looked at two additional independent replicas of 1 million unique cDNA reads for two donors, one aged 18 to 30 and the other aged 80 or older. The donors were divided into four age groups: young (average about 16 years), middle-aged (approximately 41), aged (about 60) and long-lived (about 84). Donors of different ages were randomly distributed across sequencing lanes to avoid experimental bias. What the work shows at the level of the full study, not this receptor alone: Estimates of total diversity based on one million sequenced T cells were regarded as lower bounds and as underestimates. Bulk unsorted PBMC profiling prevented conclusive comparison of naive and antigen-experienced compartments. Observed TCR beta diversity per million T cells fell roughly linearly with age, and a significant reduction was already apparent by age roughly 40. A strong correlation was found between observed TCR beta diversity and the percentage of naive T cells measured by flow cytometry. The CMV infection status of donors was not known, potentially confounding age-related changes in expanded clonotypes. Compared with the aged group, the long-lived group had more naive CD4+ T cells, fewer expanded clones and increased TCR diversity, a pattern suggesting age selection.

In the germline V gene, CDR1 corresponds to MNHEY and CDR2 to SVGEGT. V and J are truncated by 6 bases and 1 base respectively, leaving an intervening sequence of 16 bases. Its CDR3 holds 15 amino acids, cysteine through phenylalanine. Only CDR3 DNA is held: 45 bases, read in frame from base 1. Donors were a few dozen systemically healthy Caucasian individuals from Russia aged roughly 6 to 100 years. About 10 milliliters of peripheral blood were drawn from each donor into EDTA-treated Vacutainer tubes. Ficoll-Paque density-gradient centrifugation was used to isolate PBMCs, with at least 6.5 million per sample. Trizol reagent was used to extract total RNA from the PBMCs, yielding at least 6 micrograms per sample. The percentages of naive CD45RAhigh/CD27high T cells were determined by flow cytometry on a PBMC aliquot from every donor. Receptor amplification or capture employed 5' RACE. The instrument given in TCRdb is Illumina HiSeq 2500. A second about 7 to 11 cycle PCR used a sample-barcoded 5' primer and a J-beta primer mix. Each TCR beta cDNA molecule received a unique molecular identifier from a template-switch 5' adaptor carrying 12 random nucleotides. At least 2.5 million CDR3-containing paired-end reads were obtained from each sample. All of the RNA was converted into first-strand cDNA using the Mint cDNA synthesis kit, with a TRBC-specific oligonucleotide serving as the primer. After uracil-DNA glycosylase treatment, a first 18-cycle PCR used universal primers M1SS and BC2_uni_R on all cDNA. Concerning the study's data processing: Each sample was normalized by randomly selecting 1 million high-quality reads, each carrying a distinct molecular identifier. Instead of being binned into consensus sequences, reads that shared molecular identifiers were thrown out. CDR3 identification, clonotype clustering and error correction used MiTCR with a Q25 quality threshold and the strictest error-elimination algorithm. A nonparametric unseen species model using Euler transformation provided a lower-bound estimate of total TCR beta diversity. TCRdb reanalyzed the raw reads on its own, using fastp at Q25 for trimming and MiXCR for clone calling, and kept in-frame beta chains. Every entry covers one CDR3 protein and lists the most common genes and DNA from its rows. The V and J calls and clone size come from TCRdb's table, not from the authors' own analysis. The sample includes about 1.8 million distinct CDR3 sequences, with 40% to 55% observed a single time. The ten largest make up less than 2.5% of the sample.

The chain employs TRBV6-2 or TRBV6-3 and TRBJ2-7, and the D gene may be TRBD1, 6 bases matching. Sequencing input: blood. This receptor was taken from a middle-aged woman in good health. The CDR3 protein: CASRPTGKRSYEQYF. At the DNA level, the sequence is TGTGCCAGCAGGCCCACAGGGAAAAGGTCCTACGAGCAGTACTTC.